Below are 20 T cell receptor beta chains sequenced from a single sample in a study of vaccination effects on CD4 cells after COVID-19. In the ViraFEST assay, antigen-specific CD4+ clonotypes were identified by expansion after peptide-pool stimulation. After roughly 9 days in culture, the CD4+ T cells were isolated. Each participant was given two doses of one vaccine (BNT162b2 or mRNA-1273). These receptors lack a known antigen. Generated by immunoSEQ multiplex PCR, the TCRdb table keeps only in-frame clones and is missing some. The table has around 46,000 clones, over 60% seen once; the top ten hold about 15%. The sample consisted of CD4+ T cells from PBMCs cultured with HCoV-OC43 spike peptides, taken after COVID-19 vaccination. Subset noted: HCoV-OC43 spike overlapping peptide pool stimulation. The source of these receptors is a human donor who received a COVID-19 vaccine.

The chain is built from TRBV10-1 and TRBJ1-3, with D hard to call. Germline V gene sequence: CDR1 WNHNN, CDR2 SYGVQD (reference sequence). The CDR3 totals 15 residues. V was cut by 0 bases and J by 0 bases, with 6 bases left in between. This CDR3 is CASSESANSGNTIYF. The CDR3 region has the DNA TGCGCCAGCAGTGAGTCAGCCAACTCTGGAAACACCATATATTTT.

This clone appeared a single time. The chain links TRBV11-2 to TRBJ2-7; no firm D call. Per germline, CDR1 SGHAT and CDR2 FQNNGV. V gave up 3 bases and J gave up 4 bases, with 19 bases separating them. The CDR3 extends over 16 amino acids. The CDR3 DNA sequence: TGTGCCAGCAGCTTGGATACGGCGGCAGAAGAATACGAGCAGTACTTC. Its translation: CASSLDTAAEEYEQYF. The full variable domain, completed using reference TRBV11-2 and TRBJ2-7, is EAGVAQSPRYKIIEKRQSVAFWCNPISGHATLYWYQQILGQGPKLLIQFQNNGVVDDSQLPKDRFSAERLKGVDSTLKIQPAKLEDSAVYLCASSLDTAAEEYEQYFGPGTRLTVT.

V is TRBV5-4 and J is TRBJ1-5; D is perhaps TRBD1 (5 bases). The germline gives CDR1 SGHNT, CDR2 YYREEE (reference sequence). Trimming left V 0 bases short and J 4 bases short, with 14 bases between. There are 16 residues in the CDR3. The CDR3 DNA reads TGTGCCAGCAGCTTGGGAGGACGGCAGGGAAATCAGCCCCAGCATTTT. It encodes CASSLGGRQGNQPQHF.

The V gene is TRBV5-1, the J gene TRBJ2-2; D is undetermined. V was pared by 0 bases and J by 2 bases, with 5 bases between. CDR1 is SGHRS and CDR2 is YFSETQ in the germline V gene. This CDR3 comprises 14 residues. Written as DNA, the CDR3 is TGCGCCAGCAGCTTGGACTTAAACACCGGGGAGCTGTTTTTT. Its translation: CASSLDLNTGELFF.

The chain joins TRBV12-3 or TRBV12-4 to TRBJ1-2; perhaps TRBD1 as D (6 bases). V was trimmed by 6 bases and J by 2 bases, leaving 10 bases between them. The CDR3 totals 13 residues. The CDR3 DNA reads as TGTGCCAGCAGCAGGGGACAAAACTATGGCTACACCTTC. Translating gives CASSRGQNYGYTF.

The chain couples TRBV10-1 to TRBJ2-5, with 10 positions matching TRBD2. The CDR3 has 15 residues. Germline loops: CDR1 WNHNN, CDR2 SYGVQD (reference sequence). The ends lost 2 bases at V and 1 base at J; junction bases unmatched: 1. CDR3 coding DNA: TGCGCCAGCAGTGAGCCTAGCGGGGGCCAAGAGACCCAGTACTTC. Its translation is CASSEPSGGQETQYF.

In this sample, this clone turned up a few times. The CDR3 DNA sequence: TGCAGTGCGGACACCTACAATGAGCAGTTCTTC. This codes for CSADTYNEQFF. The chain combines TRBV20-1 with TRBJ2-1; D may be TRBD1 (5 bases). Germline V gene lookup returns CDR1 DFQATT and CDR2 SNEGSKA (reference sequence). The CDR3 has 11 amino acids. The V and J ends lost 6 bases and 2 bases respectively, with 5 bases between them.

The rearrangement uses TRBV18 and TRBJ2-7; TRBD2 aligns across 14 bases. This CDR3 spans 18 amino acids. J gave up 0 bases and V 1 base, and 5 bases lay outside the gene matches. Germline loops: CDR1 KGHSH, CDR2 LQKENI. CDR3 sequence reads: CASSPRGLAGGSSYEQYF. The CDR3 DNA reads as TGTGCCAGCTCACCACGCGGACTAGCGGGAGGCAGCTCCTACGAGCAGTACTTC.

This clone was detected only a few times. The rearrangement uses TRBV30 and TRBJ1-3; possibly TRBD1 for D (5 bases). V shed 4 bases and J shed 1 base, with 11 bases lying between them. Germline V gene data show CDR1 as GTSNPN and CDR2 as SVGIG (reference sequence). The CDR3 spans 14 residues. For the CDR3, the DNA is TGTGCCTGGATGAGGGGTGGGTCTGGAAACACCATATATTTT. As protein: CAWMRGGSGNTIYF.

J is TRBJ2-4 and V is TRBV12-2; TRBD1, as called in the table, went unchecked against the DNA. TRBV12-2 is flagged as a pseudogene. CDR3 length: 19 amino acids. CDR3 region: CASRLGGTGNGLAKNIQYF. CDR3 coding DNA: TGTGCAAGTCGCTTAGGCGGGACAGGGAACGGGCTAGCCAAAAACATTCAGTACTTC.

The gene calls are TRBV15 and TRBJ2-7; D unresolved. Trimming pared 0 bases from V and 4 bases from J, leaving 13 bases between. This CDR3 has 15 amino acids. Per germline, CDR1 LNHNV and CDR2 YYDKDF (reference sequence). This CDR3 reads CATSRETHSPYEQYF. CDR3 sequence (DNA): TGTGCCACCAGCAGAGAAACCCACTCCCCGTACGAGCAGTACTTC.

The rearrangement links TRBV6-2 or TRBV6-3 to TRBJ2-3; D may be TRBD1 (6 bases). This CDR3 spans 16 amino acids. CDR1 is MNHEY and CDR2 is SVGEGT in the germline V gene. The V end lost 1 base, the J end lost 0 bases, and 11 bases lay between the germline ends. CDR3 sequence reads: CASSYWGLTSTDTQYF. CDR3 nucleotide sequence: TGTGCCAGCAGTTACTGGGGGCTGACTAGCACAGATACGCAGTATTTT.

The genes are TRBV7-2 and TRBJ1-2; D ambiguous. The CDR3 totals 16 residues. CDR1 is SGHTA, CDR2 FQGNSA, per germline. The V gene lost 5 bases and the J gene lost 2 bases, with 18 bases spanning the gap. The CDR3 protein is CASSPGGQARNYGYTF. The DNA of the CDR3 is TGTGCCAGCAGCCCAGGTGGGCAGGCACGAAACTATGGCTACACCTTC.

This chain uses TRBV18 with TRBJ1-2; the match to TRBD1 covers 7 bases. There are 14 residues in the CDR3. Germline V gives CDR1 KGHSH, CDR2 LQKENI. Losses at the gene ends were 8 bases for V and 4 bases for J; bases not matched to a gene: 10. The chain's CDR3 is CASTRTGDTYGYTF. The CDR3 DNA is TGTGCCAGCACGAGGACAGGAGATACCTATGGCTACACCTTC.

V usage is TRBV7-8 and J usage is TRBJ1-1; D unresolved. CDR1 is SGHVS, CDR2 FQNEAQ, per germline. The CDR3 totals 14 residues. Trimming left V 3 bases short and J 1 base short, with 9 bases between. The CDR3 coding sequence is TGTGCCAGCAGCTTGGGAGGACGGAACACTGAAGCTTTCTTT. Protein sequence: CASSLGGRNTEAFF.

The chain employs TRBV4-1 and TRBJ1-5; unclear D gene. This CDR3 comprises 12 residues. The V gene lost 1 base and the J gene lost 8 bases, with 6 bases spanning the gap. In germline, CDR1 is MGHRA, CDR2 YSYEKL. The CDR3 DNA follows: TGCGCCAGCAGCCAAGTGGGCGAGCCCCAGCATTTT. Translating gives CASSQVGEPQHF.

The chain has TRBV12-2 and TRBJ2-1; the table's D call, TRBD2, was not checked against the DNA. TRBV12-2 is marked as a pseudogene. The CDR3 is 19 residues long. The DNA of the CDR3 is TGTGCAAGTCGCCATATTCAGATTAGCGGGGGGGCCCCCTACAATGAGCAGTTCTTC. It specifies CASRHIQISGGAPYNEQFF.

The chain employs TRBV10-3 and TRBJ1-2, with 7 positions matching TRBD1. The V and J ends lost 7 bases and 6 bases, in that order; junction bases with no gene match: 8. The CDR3 runs 13 residues. Germline CDR1 reads ENHRY; CDR2 reads SYGVKD. The CDR3 DNA follows: TGTGCCATCAACCGAGACAGGGATCATGGCTACACCTTC. Amino acid sequence: CAINRDRDHGYTF.

Here the CDR3 reads CASSIFLRTGRNQPQHF. The CDR3 DNA sequence: TGTGCCAGTAGTATCTTCCTCCGGACAGGGAGAAATCAGCCCCAGCATTTT. The chain carries TRBV19 and TRBJ1-5; 8 positions agree with TRBD1. Germline CDR1 reads LNHDA; CDR2 reads SQIVND (reference sequence). V lost 3 bases to trimming and J lost 4 bases; unmatched junction nucleotides: 11. The CDR3 sequence is 17 residues long.

This clone was counted between two and nine times. The rearrangement joins TRBV9 to TRBJ1-3; D gene uncertain. CDR1 and CDR2 from the germline V gene are SGDLS and YYNGEE. V was cut by 4 bases and J by 0 bases, with 20 bases left in between. The CDR3 sequence is 18 residues long. CDR3 nucleotides: TGTGCCAGCAGCCCCCGAGCCCCTCAGGTTAACTCTGGAAACACCATATATTTT. Protein: CASSPRAPQVNSGNTIYF.